The 8 T cell receptor beta chains below all came from one sample that was sequenced in a study of shared clonotypes between healthy human individuals (dated by TCRdb to about 2020). Libraries were built with the immunoSEQ multiplex PCR assay. Drawn from immuneACCESS, this table holds only the in-frame rearrangements with V and J called that TCRdb kept. Clones are partly lost; checked studies trace under half to an unresolved V gene and leave the rest unexplained. A total of about 490,000 clones appear in this sample, 79% of them only once. Together, the top ten hold more than 10% of the sample. The specimen was PBMCs. Receptor source: a woman in her forties in good health. Some clones in this sample may be carry-over from other donors' samples.

This chain joins TRBV7-8 and TRBJ1-1; possibly TRBD1 for D (5 bases). V lost 5 bases and J 4 bases, leaving 17 bases between the germline ends. The V gene's germline CDR1 is SGHVS and CDR2 FQNEAQ. CDR3 length: 15 amino acids. This chain's CDR3 is CASSNRGYGGTEAFF. DNA for the CDR3: TGTGCCAGCAGCAATCGGGGGTATGGAGGCACTGAAGCTTTCTTT.

The chain has TRBV29-1 and TRBJ2-5, with D perhaps matching TRBD1 (7 bases). The V gene's germline CDR1 is SQVTM and CDR2 ANQGSEA. This CDR3 spans 13 amino acids. V lost 5 bases and J 13 bases, leaving 23 bases between the germline ends. The CDR3 DNA reads TGCAGCGTTCGACAGGGAGGAAACGCCGAGTGGTACTTC. It translates to CSVRQGGNAEWYF.

The chain uses TRBV5-4 and TRBJ1-2; D gene ambiguous. This CDR3 is built from 16 residues. The V gene lost 4 bases and the J gene lost 1 base, with 17 bases spanning the gap. From germline, CDR1 is SGHNT and CDR2 YYREEE (reference sequence). Here the CDR3 DNA reads TGTGCCAGCAGCACTAACATGGGTCTTCTTAACTATGGCTACACCTTC. Its translation: CASSTNMGLLNYGYTF.

This clone was picked up one time. V gene TRBV28 combines with J gene TRBJ1-2, with D maybe TRBD1 (6 bases). The germline V gene has CDR1 MDHEN and CDR2 SYDVKM. The CDR3 spans 15 residues. The V gene lost 2 bases and the J gene lost 7 bases, with 17 bases spanning the gap. DNA of the CDR3: TGTGCCAGCAGTTTAAACCAGGGGCGTCTTGGTGGCTACACCTTC. It codes for CASSLNQGRLGGYTF.

The sample holds many counts of this clone. Other DNA sequences from this sample encode an identical CDR3 as well. This chain connects TRBV30 to TRBJ1-1, with a possible D match to TRBD1 (5 bases). The CDR3 has 13 residues. CDR1 and CDR2 from the germline V gene are GTSNPN and SVGIG (reference sequence). Trimming took off 2 bases at V and 5 bases at J, with 12 bases between the two ends. The CDR3 DNA sequence: TGTGCCTGGAGTATAGACAGTGGGACTGAAGCTTTCTTT. Translation: CAWSIDSGTEAFF. Supplemented by reference TRBV30 and TRBJ1-1, the full variable domain reads SQTIHQWPATLVQPVGSPLSLECTVEGTSNPNLYWYRQAAGRGLQLLFYSVGIGQISSEVPQNLSASRPQDRQFILSSKKLLLSDSGFYLCAWSIDSGTEAFFGQGTRLTVV.

The rearrangement joins TRBV19 to TRBJ2-1; D remains ambiguous. CDR3 length equals 13 residues. Trimming took 3 bases from V and 6 from J, leaving 9 bases between them. Germline CDR1 and CDR2: LNHDA and SQIVND (reference sequence). CDR3 DNA sequence: TGTGCCAGTAGTATCTCGTCCAGCAATGAGCAGTTCTTC. Translated, it gives CASSISSSNEQFF.

The gene calls are TRBV4-3 and TRBJ2-3, with 7 positions matching TRBD2. Losses at the gene ends were 0 bases for V and 5 bases for J; bases not matched to a gene: 11. The CDR3 has 17 amino acids. CDR1 LGHNA and CDR2 YSLEER come from the germline V gene. CDR3 protein: CASSQELGRVEGDTQYF. For the CDR3, the DNA is TGCGCCAGCAGCCAAGAACTAGGGAGGGTCGAAGGAGATACGCAGTATTTT.

This chain uses TRBV7-3 with TRBJ2-5; a possible D gene is TRBD1 (5 bases). Germline-derived CDR1 and CDR2 are SGHTA and FQGTGA. This CDR3 is 13 amino acids long. Trimming removed 5 bases from V and 2 bases from J, with 9 bases in between. In nucleotides, the CDR3 is TGTGCCAGCAGCAGGGGTTTTCAAGAGACCCAGTACTTC. This gives the protein CASSRGFQETQYF.